The TCR beta chain under discussion was sequenced for a study of cytomegalovirus exposure and HLA in healthy donors. At the level of the study: Falling in the Caucasian-associated ancestry cluster were 65% to 90% of some 400 genotyped donors.

The germline V gene encodes CDR1 MNHEY and CDR2 SMNVEV (reference sequence). The CDR3 consists of 14 residues. Deletions cut 5 bases from V and 4 bases from J, with 9 bases between. On this clone: The antigen remains unidentified.

PCR involved 60 Vbeta and 13 Jbeta primers. Repertoires were generated with immunoSEQ multiplex PCR, while TCRdb's copy carries only in-frame clones and drops some. The listing records 80,000 or so clones. The study, taken as a whole, reports: Common viral pathogens seemed to be connected with several of the most significant clusters, according to a later analysis. Specificity of a few CMV-associated chains for CMV antigens was verified in vitro. Exclusion as indistinguishable affected some V segments, including TRBV6-2 and TRBV6-3.

The clonotype originates from a woman younger than 45 in good health and CMV-seronegative. The sample taken for sequencing was PBMCs. The chain links TRBV27 to TRBJ1-6; no clear D gene. CDR3 sequence: CASSLQSYNSPLHF. The CDR3 coding sequence is TGTGCCAGCAGTCTCCAGTCTTATAATTCACCCCTCCACTTT.